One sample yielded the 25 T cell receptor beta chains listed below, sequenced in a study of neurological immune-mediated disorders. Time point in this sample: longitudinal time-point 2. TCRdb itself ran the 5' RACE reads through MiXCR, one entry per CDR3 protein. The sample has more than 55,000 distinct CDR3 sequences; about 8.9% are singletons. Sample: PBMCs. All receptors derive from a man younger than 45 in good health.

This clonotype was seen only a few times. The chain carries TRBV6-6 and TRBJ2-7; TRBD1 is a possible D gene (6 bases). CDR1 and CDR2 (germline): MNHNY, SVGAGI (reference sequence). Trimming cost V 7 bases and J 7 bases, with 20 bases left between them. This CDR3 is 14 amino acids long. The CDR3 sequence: CASTQGILLWEQYF. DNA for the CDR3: TGTGCCAGCACTCAGGGGATTTTGCTATGGGAGCAGTACTTC.

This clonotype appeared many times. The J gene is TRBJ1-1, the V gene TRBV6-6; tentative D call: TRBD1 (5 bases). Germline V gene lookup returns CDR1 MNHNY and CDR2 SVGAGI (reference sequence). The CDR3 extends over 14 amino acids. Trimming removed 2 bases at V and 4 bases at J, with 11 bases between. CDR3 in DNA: TGTGCCAGCAGTTACGGGGCGTTGGGCACTGAAGCTTTCTTT. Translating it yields CASSYGALGTEAFF.

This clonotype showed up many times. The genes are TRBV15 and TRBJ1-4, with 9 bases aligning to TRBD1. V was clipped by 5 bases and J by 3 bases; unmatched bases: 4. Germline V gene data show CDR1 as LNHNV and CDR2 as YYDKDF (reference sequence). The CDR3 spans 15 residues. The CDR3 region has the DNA TGTGCCACCAGCGTACAGGGGGCCCCTAATGAAAAACTGTTTTTT. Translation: CATSVQGAPNEKLFF.

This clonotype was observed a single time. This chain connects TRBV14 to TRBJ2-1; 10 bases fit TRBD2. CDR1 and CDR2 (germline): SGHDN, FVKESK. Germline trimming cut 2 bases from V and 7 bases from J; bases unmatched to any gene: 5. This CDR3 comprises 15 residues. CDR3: CASSQLSGRGNEQFF. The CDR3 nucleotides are TGTGCCAGCAGCCAATTGAGCGGGAGGGGGAATGAGCAGTTCTTC. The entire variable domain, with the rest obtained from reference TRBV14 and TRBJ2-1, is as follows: EAGVTQFPSHSVIEKGQTVTLRCDPISGHDNLYWYRRVMGKEIKFLLHFVKESKQDESGMPNNRFLAERTGGTYSTLKVQPAELEDSGVYFCASSQLSGRGNEQFFGPGTRLTVL.

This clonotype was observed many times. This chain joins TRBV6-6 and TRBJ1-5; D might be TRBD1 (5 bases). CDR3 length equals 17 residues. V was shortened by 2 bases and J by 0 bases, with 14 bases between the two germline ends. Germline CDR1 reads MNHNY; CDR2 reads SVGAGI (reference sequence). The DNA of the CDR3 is TGTGCCAGCAGTTACGAGGTTTTGGGGGATAGCAATCAGCCCCAGCATTTT. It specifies CASSYEVLGDSNQPQHF.

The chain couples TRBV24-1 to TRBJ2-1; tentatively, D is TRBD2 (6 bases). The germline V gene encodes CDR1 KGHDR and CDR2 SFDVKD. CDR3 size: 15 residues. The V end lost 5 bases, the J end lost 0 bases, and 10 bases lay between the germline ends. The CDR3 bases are TGTGCCACCAGTGCAGCGGGCAGCTCCTACAATGAGCAGTTCTTC. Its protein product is CATSAAGSSYNEQFF.

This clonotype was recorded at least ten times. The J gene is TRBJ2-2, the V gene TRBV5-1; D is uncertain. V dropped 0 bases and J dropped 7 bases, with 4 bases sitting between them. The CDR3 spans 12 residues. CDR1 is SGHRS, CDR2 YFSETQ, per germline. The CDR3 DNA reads TGCGCCAGCAGCTTGGATTTCGGGGAGCTGTTTTTT. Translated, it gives CASSLDFGELFF.

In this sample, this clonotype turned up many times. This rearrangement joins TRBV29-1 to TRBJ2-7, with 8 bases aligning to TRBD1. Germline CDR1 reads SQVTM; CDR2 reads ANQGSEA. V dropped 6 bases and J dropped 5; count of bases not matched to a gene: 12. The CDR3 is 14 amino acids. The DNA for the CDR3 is TGCAGCGTACAAACCCAAGACAGGGGCCACGAGCAGTACTTC. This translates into CSVQTQDRGHEQYF.

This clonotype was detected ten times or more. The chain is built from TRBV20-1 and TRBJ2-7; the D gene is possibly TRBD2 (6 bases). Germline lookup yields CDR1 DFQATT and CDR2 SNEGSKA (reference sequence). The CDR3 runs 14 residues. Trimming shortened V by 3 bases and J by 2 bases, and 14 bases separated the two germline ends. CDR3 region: CSASPVGLTYEQYF. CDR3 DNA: TGCAGTGCTAGCCCGGTGGGACTGACCTACGAGCAGTACTTC.

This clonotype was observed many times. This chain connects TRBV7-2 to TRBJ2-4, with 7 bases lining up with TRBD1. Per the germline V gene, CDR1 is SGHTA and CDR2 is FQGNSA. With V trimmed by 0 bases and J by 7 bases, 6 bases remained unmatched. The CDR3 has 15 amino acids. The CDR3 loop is CASSLAVQGVNIQYF. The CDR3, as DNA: TGTGCCAGCAGCTTAGCTGTTCAGGGGGTGAACATTCAGTACTTC.

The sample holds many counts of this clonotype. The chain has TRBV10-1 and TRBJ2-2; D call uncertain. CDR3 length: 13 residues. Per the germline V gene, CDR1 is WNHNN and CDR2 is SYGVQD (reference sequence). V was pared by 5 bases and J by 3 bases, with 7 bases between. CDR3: CASSPGYTGELFF. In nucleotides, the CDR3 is TGCGCCAGCAGTCCAGGTTACACCGGGGAGCTGTTTTTT.

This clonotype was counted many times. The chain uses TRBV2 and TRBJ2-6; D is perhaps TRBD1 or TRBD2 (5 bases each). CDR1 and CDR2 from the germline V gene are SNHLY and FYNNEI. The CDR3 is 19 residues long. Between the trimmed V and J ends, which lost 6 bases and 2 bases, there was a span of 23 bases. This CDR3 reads CASRPPSRGTSPGANVLTF. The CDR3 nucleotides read TGTGCCAGCAGGCCCCCCTCGAGGGGAACATCCCCTGGGGCCAACGTCCTGACTTTC.

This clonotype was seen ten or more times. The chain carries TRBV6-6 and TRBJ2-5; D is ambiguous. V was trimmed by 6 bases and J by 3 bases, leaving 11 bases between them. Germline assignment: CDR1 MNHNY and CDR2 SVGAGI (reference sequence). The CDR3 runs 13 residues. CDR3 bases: TGTGCCAGCAGCCTGCGGCTCGAAGAGACCCAGTACTTC. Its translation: CASSLRLEETQYF.

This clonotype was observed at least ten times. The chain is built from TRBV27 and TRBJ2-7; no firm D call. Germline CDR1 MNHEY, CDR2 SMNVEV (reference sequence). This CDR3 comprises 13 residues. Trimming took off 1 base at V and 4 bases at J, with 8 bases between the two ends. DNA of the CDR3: TGTGCCAGCAGTTTATACCCTAAGTACGAGCAGTACTTC. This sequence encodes CASSLYPKYEQYF.

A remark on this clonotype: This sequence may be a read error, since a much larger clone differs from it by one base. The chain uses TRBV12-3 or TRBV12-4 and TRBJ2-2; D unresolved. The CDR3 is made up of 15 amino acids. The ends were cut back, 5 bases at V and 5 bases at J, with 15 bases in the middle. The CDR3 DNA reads TGTGCCAGCAGTGAGGAAGGGCAAATAACCGGGGAGCTGTTTTTT. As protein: CASSEEGQITGELFF.

This chain's CDR3 is CSVPPLHAGQGLLDTF. The CDR3 DNA follows: TGCAGCGTTCCACCCCTCCATGCGGGACAGGGGCTCTTGGACACCTTC. This chain uses TRBV29-1 with TRBJ1-2; TRBD1 matches at 10 bases. Germline assignment: CDR1 SQVTM and CDR2 ANQGSEA. Trimming cost V 5 bases and J 12 bases; bases outside gene matches: 21. The CDR3 extends over 16 amino acids.

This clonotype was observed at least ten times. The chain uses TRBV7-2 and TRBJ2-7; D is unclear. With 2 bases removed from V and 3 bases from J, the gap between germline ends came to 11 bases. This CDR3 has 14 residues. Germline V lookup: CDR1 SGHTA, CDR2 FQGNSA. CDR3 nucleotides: TGTGCCAGCAGCTTAATAGTCGGTCACTACGAGCAGTACTTC. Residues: CASSLIVGHYEQYF.

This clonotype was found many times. CDR3 sequence: CASSMGPNAWNTEAFF. In nucleotides, the CDR3 is TGCGCCAGCAGTATGGGCCCAAACGCCTGGAACACTGAAGCTTTCTTT. The V call is TRBV5-1, the J call TRBJ1-1; D is unresolved. V lost 5 bases to trimming and J lost 1 base, with 18 bases between them. CDR1 is SGHRS, CDR2 YFSETQ, per germline. The CDR3 is 16 residues long. The full variable domain, its missing parts supplied by reference TRBV5-1 and TRBJ1-1, is KAGVTQTPRYLIKTRGQQVTLSCSPISGHRSVSWYQQTPGQGLQFLFEYFSETQRNKGNFPGRFSGRQFSNSRSEMNVSTLELGDSALYLCASSMGPNAWNTEAFFGQGTRLTVV.

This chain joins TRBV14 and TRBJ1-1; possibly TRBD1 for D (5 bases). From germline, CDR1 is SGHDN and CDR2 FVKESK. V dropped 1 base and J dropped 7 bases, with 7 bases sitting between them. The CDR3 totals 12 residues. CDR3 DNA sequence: TGTGCCAGCAGCCAAGGGGGGGTTGAAGCTTTCTTT. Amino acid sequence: CASSQGGVEAFF.

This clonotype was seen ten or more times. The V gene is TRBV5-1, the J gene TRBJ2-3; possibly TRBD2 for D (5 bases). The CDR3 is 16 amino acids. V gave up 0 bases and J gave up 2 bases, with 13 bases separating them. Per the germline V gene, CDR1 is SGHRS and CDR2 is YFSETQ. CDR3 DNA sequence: TGCGCCAGCAGCTTGGGTGGGAGTCGAAACACAGATACGCAGTATTTT. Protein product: CASSLGGSRNTDTQYF.

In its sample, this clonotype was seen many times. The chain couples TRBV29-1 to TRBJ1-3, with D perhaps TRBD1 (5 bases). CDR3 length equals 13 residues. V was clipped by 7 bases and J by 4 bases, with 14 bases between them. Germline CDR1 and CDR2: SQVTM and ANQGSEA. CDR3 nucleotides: TGCAGCGCACGTGCAGGGCTCGGAAACACCATATATTTT. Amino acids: CSARAGLGNTIYF.

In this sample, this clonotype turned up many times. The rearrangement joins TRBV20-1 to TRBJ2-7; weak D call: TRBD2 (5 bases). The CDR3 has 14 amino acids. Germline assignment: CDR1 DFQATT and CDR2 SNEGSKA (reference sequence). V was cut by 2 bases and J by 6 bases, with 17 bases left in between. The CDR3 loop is CSARKAEAFGEQYF. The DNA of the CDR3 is TGCAGTGCTAGAAAGGCGGAGGCTTTCGGCGAGCAGTACTTC.

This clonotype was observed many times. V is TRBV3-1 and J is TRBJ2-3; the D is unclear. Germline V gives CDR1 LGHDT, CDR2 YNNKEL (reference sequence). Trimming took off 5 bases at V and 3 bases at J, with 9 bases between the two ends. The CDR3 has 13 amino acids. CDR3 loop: CASSDFGTDTQYF. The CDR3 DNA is TGTGCCAGCAGCGATTTCGGTACAGATACGCAGTATTTT.

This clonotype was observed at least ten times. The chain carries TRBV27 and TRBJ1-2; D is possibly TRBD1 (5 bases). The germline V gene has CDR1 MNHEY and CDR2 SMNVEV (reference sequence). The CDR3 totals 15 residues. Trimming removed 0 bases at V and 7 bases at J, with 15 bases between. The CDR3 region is CASSLSWQGRVGYTF. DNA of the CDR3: TGTGCCAGCAGTTTATCGTGGCAGGGAAGGGTTGGCTACACCTTC.

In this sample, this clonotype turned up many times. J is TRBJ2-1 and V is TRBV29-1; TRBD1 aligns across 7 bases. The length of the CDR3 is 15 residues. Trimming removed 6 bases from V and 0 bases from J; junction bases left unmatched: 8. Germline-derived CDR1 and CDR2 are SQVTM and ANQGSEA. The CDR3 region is CSVGTGESSYNEQFF. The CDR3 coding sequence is TGCAGCGTAGGTACAGGGGAAAGCTCCTACAATGAGCAGTTCTTC.